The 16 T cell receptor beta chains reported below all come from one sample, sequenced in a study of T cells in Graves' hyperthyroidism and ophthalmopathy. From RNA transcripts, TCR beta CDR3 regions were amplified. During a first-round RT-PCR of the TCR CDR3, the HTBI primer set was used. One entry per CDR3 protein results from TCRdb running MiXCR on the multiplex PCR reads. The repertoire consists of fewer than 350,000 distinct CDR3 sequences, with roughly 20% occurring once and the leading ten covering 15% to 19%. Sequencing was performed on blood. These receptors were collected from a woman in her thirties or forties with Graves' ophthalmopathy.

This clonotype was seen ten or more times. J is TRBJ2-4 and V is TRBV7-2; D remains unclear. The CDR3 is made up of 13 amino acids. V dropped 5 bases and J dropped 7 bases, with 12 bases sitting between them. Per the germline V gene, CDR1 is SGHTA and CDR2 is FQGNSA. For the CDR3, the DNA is TGTGCCAGCAGCCATTCCTTATCCAACATTCAGTACTTC. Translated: CASSHSLSNIQYF.

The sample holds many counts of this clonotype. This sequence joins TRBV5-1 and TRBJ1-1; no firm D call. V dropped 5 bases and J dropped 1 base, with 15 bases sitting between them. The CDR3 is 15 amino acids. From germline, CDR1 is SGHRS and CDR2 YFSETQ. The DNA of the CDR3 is TGCGCCAGCAGAAATCCCGGACTGGAGAACACTGAAGCTTTCTTT. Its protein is CASRNPGLENTEAFF.

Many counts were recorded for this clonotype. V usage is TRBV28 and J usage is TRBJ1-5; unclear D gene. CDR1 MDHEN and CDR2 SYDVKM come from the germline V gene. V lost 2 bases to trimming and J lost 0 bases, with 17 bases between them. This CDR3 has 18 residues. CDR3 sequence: CASSLIGSETNSNQPQHF. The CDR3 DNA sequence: TGTGCCAGCAGTTTAATCGGTTCCGAGACAAATAGCAATCAGCCCCAGCATTTT.

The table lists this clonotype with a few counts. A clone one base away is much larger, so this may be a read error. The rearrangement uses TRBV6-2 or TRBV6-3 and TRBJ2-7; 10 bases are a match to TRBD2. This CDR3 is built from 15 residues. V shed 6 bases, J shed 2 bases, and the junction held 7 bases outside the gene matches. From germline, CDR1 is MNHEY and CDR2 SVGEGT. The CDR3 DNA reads TGTGCCAGCAGCCCCCCTAGCGGGGGACCCTACGAGCAGTACTTC. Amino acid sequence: CASSPPSGGPYEQYF.

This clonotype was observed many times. Here the CDR3 reads CASSLIGTGGGYTF. DNA of the CDR3: TGTGCCAGCAGTCTAATTGGGACAGGGGGTGGCTACACCTTC. The chain links TRBV28 to TRBJ1-2, with 11 bases aligning to TRBD1. Germline assignment: CDR1 MDHEN and CDR2 SYDVKM. The CDR3 is made up of 14 amino acids. Trimming took 5 bases from V and 7 from J; bases not matched to a gene: 6.

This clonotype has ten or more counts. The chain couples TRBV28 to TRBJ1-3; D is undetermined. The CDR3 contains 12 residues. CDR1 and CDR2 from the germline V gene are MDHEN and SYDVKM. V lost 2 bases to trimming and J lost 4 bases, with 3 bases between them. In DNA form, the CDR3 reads TGTGCCAGCAGTTTACAGGGAAACACCATATATTTT. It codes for CASSLQGNTIYF.

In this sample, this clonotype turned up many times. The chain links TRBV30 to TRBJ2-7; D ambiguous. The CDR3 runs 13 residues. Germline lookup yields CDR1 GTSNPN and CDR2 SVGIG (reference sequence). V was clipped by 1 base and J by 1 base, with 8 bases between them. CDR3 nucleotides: TGTGCCTGGAGTGGCCCCCCTTCCTACGAGCAGTACTTC. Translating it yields CAWSGPPSYEQYF.

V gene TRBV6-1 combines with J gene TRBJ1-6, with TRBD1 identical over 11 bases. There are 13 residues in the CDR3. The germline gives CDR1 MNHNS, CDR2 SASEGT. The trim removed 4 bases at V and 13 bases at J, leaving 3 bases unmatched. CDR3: CASSGDRGDPLHF. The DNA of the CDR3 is TGTGCCAGCAGTGGGGACAGGGGGGATCCCCTCCACTTT.

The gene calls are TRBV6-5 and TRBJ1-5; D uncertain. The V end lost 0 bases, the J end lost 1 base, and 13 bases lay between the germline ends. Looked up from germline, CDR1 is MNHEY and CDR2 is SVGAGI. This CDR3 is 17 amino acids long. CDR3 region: CASSYSPGSESNQPQHF. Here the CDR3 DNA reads TGTGCCAGCAGTTACTCGCCGGGGTCTGAGAGCAATCAGCCCCAGCATTTT.

The CDR3 protein is CASSNRDRGGYEQYF. In DNA form, the CDR3 reads TGTGCCAGCAGTAACCGGGACAGGGGAGGCTACGAGCAGTACTTC. The chain is built from TRBV6-5 and TRBJ2-7, with 10 positions matching TRBD1. CDR1 is MNHEY, CDR2 SVGAGI, per germline. V lost 5 bases to trimming and J lost 3 bases; unmatched junction nucleotides: 7. The CDR3 totals 15 residues.

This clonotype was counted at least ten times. In DNA form, the CDR3 reads TGTGCCAGCAGTGACAGCGAAGCTTTCTTT. Its translation is CASSDSEAFF. This rearrangement joins TRBV6-1 to TRBJ1-1; D is uncertain. The V end lost 3 bases, the J end lost 8 bases, and 4 bases lay between the germline ends. CDR1 and CDR2 from the germline V gene are MNHNS and SASEGT. The CDR3 is 10 amino acids.

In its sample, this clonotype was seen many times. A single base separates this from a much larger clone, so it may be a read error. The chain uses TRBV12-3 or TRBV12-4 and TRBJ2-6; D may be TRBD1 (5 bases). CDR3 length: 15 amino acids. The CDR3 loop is CATKPGLPGVNVLTF. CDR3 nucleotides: TGTGCCACCAAGCCAGGGCTGCCTGGGGTCAACGTCCTGACTTTC.

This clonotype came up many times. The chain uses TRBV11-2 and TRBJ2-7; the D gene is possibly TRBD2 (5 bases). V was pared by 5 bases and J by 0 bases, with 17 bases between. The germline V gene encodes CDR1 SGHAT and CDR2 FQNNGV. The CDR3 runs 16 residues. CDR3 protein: CASSPKSGWSSYEQYF. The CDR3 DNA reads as TGTGCCAGCAGCCCTAAAAGCGGTTGGAGCTCCTACGAGCAGTACTTC.

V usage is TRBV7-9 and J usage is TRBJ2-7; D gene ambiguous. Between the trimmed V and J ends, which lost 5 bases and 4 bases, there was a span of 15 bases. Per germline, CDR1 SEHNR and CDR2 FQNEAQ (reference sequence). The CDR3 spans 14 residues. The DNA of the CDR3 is TGTGCCAGCAGCCAAACCTATATTGGGTACGAGCAGTACTTC. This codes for CASSQTYIGYEQYF.

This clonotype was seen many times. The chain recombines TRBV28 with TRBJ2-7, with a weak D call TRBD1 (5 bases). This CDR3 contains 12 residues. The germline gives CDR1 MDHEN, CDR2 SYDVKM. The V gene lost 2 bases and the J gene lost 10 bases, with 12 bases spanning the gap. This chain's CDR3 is CASSLPQGVQYF. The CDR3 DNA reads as TGTGCCAGCAGTTTACCGCAGGGTGTTCAGTACTTC.

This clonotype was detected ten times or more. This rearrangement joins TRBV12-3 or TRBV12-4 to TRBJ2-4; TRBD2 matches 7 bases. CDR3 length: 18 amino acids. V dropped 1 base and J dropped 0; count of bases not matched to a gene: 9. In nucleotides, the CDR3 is TGTGCCAGCAGTTTAGTACTGGGAGGGCGGCTAGCCAAAAACATTCAGTACTTC. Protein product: CASSLVLGGRLAKNIQYF.